This note documents a single TCR beta chain sequence. This sample also contains other DNA sequences that code for the same CDR3. CDR1 is SGHAT, CDR2 FQNNGV, per germline. CDR3 length equals 15 residues. V lost 1 base to trimming and J lost 4 bases; unmatched junction nucleotides: 4. The data originate from a study of shared clonotypes between healthy human individuals. For the study at large: In total, the donors were a couple of women and three men aged 18 to 49.

The protocol was immunoSEQ multiplex PCR, while the TCRdb copy is restricted to in-frame clones and leaves out a portion. The table lists hundreds of thousands of clones, around 77% of them singletons. This sequence originates from a woman aged 40 to 50 in good health. Some clones in this sample may be carry-over from other donors' samples. The sequencing input was PBMCs. The gene calls are TRBV11-2 and TRBJ2-1, with 7 bases that match TRBD2. CDR3 nucleotide sequence: TGTGCCAGCAGCTTAGGGGGCGGGAGTTACAATGAGCAGTTCTTC. Protein: CASSLGGGSYNEQFF.